Given below is one TCR beta chain in context. Its antigen remains unknown. Amplified TCR beta CDR3 regions were obtained using RNA transcripts as template. After a first-round RT-PCR with HTBI primers, a second-round multiplex PCR was run. TCRdb independently ran MiXCR on the multiplex PCR reads; one entry per CDR3 protein. The profile shows about 400,000 distinct CDR3 sequences, 20% to 25% of them singletons. There are 13 residues in the CDR3. Germline-derived CDR1 and CDR2 are SGHTA and FQGNSA. The V gene end was trimmed by 5 bases and the J gene end by 6 bases; junction bases not matched to a gene: 1. The entry originates in a study of Graves' ophthalmopathy and Graves' hyperthyroidism. Study-wide results and limits: Most thyroid-expanded clonotypes exceeding 0.001 frequency were also found in blood. Ophthalmopathy could be told apart from stable hyperthyroidism by a 13-signature model (approximately 91% sensitivity, around 78% specificity).

The PBMCs were taken from 10 ml of fresh peripheral blood. This TCR was sampled from a woman aged 18-29 years with stable Graves' hyperthyroidism. The rearrangement uses TRBV7-2 and TRBJ2-2; TRBD1 matches at 9 bases. The material sequenced was peripheral blood. The CDR3 sequence: CASSRTGAGELFF. Written as DNA, the CDR3 is TGTGCCAGCAGCCGGACAGGGGCCGGGGAGCTGTTTTTT.